This T cell receptor (beta chain) was observed in a study of cytomegalovirus exposure and HLA in healthy donors. In the PCR, 60 Vbeta and 13 Jbeta primers were used. Sequenced by immunoSEQ multiplex PCR; TCRdb stores in-frame clones only, minus some. The sample has under 140,000 clones; around 85% are singletons. This CDR3 has 9 amino acids. Trimming removed 8 bases from V and 13 bases from J, with 9 bases in between. CDR1 is MRHNA, CDR2 SNTAGT, per germline. Study-wide points: Some V segments (TRBV6-2 and TRBV6-3 among them) were excluded as indistinguishable. For TCR beta chains, V- and J-gene trimming was later linked to a missense DCLRE1C variant. TCR beta V segments were, for the most part, productive about 87% or about 30% of the time in an earlier analysis.

A few counts support this clone. Its antigen is currently unknown. The gene calls are TRBV6-4 and TRBJ2-4, with D hard to call. Sequenced input: PBMCs. The TCR originated in a man under 40 in good health and CMV-seropositive. The CDR3 loop reads CASPRVQYF. The CDR3 bases are TGTGCCAGCCCACGGGTGCAGTACTTC.